The 26 T cell receptor beta chains listed next were all sequenced from one sample in a study of blood T cell repertoires in COVID-19. TCRdb's copy holds only in-frame clones and misses some; the assay was immunoSEQ multiplex PCR. In the table there are about 140,000 clones, 60% to 80% of which are singletons. The sequenced material came from PBMCs or T cells enriched from blood (not recorded which). The receptor set was obtained from a woman in her 50s who had recovered from COVID-19.

The rearrangement links TRBV10-3 to TRBJ1-5; 8 bases match TRBD1. CDR1 is ENHRY and CDR2 is SYGVKD in the germline V gene. V shed 11 bases and J 7 bases; nucleotides not matched to a gene: 16. The CDR3 sequence is 15 residues long. In nucleotides, the CDR3 is TGTGCCGCCCGTCCTGACAGGGGTTCAGGACAGCCCCAGCATTTT. Its protein product is CAARPDRGSGQPQHF.

V and J are TRBV13 and TRBJ2-5; D unclear. Germline CDR1 is PRHDT and CDR2 is FYEKMQ (reference sequence). The CDR3 loop spans 15 amino acids. V lost 4 bases and J 2 bases, leaving 14 bases between the germline ends. The CDR3 sequence: CASSSTSPRQETQYF. CDR3 coding DNA: TGTGCCAGCAGCTCGACCTCGCCGAGGCAAGAGACCCAGTACTTC.

The V and J genes are TRBV10-2 and TRBJ2-4; TRBD2 matches at 9 bases. The V gene end was trimmed by 4 bases and the J gene end by 8 bases; junction bases not matched to a gene: 12. The germline V gene has CDR1 WSHSY and CDR2 SAAADI. This CDR3 is 16 amino acids long. CDR3 residues: CASSGRTAGGWDIQYF. In nucleotides, the CDR3 is TGCGCCAGCAGTGGGAGGACAGCGGGGGGATGGGACATTCAGTACTTC.

This chain joins TRBV11-2 and TRBJ1-3; TRBD1 matches at 9 bases. The CDR3 contains 16 residues. The germline V gene has CDR1 SGHAT and CDR2 FQNNGV. The trim removed 1 base at V and 0 bases at J, leaving 1 base unmatched. CDR3 sequence: CASSLGTGVSGNTIYF. The CDR3 DNA follows: TGTGCCAGCAGCTTAGGGACAGGGGTCTCTGGAAACACCATATATTTT. The full variable domain, with the rest looked up from reference TRBV11-2 and TRBJ1-3, is EAGVAQSPRYKIIEKRQSVAFWCNPISGHATLYWYQQILGQGPKLLIQFQNNGVVDDSQLPKDRFSAERLKGVDSTLKIQPAKLEDSAVYLCASSLGTGVSGNTIYFGEGSWLTVV.

The gene calls are TRBV27 and TRBJ2-1; 9 nucleotides agree with TRBD2. The V gene's germline CDR1 is MNHEY and CDR2 SMNVEV (reference sequence). The ends lost 2 bases at V and 10 bases at J; junction bases unmatched: 6. The CDR3 totals 14 residues. CDR3 DNA: TGTGCCAGCAGTTTAGCGGGAGGGCCCCGAGAGCAGTTCTTC. The encoded protein is CASSLAGGPREQFF.

In this sample, this clone turned up a few times. This chain uses TRBV7-6 with TRBJ1-6; no clear D. Trimming removed 5 bases from V and 0 bases from J, with 11 bases in between. Germline CDR1 is SGHVS and CDR2 is FNYEAQ. The CDR3 length is 16 residues. CDR3 sequence (DNA): TGTGCCAGCAGCGCGCTAGGGAGCTCCTATAATTCACCCCTCCACTTT. The encoded protein is CASSALGSSYNSPLHF.

V usage is TRBV28 and J usage is TRBJ2-3; 8 nucleotides line up with TRBD2. CDR1 MDHEN and CDR2 SYDVKM come from the germline V gene. There are 16 residues in the CDR3. V trimming: 4 bases; J trimming: 2 bases; junction bases outside the gene matches: 8. The CDR3 bases are TGTGCCAGCAGTTCCCCACTAGCGGCCCTCACAGATACGCAGTATTTT. Its translation is CASSSPLAALTDTQYF. Supplemented by reference TRBV28 and TRBJ2-3, the full variable domain reads DVKVTQSSRYLVKRTGEKVFLECVQDMDHENMFWYRQDPGLGLRLIYFSYDVKMKEKGDIPEGYSVSREKKERFSLILESASTNQTSMYLCASSSPLAALTDTQYFGPGTRLTVL.

V is TRBV7-3 and J is TRBJ2-2; 8 nucleotides agree with TRBD2. This CDR3 is 15 amino acids long. In germline, CDR1 is SGHTA, CDR2 FQGTGA. The V and J ends lost 5 bases and 5 bases, in that order; junction bases with no gene match: 7. CDR3 bases: TGTGCCAGCAGCCACGGGACTAGATCAACCGGGGAGCTGTTTTTT. Residues: CASSHGTRSTGELFF.

This chain links TRBV28 with TRBJ2-6; no reliable D call. CDR1 is MDHEN and CDR2 is SYDVKM in the germline V gene. V lost 3 bases to trimming and J lost 0 bases, with 15 bases between them. The CDR3 extends over 18 amino acids. CDR3 nucleotide sequence: TGTGCCAGCAGTTTTTATTCGTCAGGTAGCTCTGGGGCCAACGTCCTGACTTTC. It codes for CASSFYSSGSSGANVLTF.

Here the CDR3 DNA reads TGTGCCAGCAGGACCGGGACAGTCTCTGGAAACACCATATATTTT. Amino acids: CASRTGTVSGNTIYF. The rearrangement uses TRBV6-5 and TRBJ1-3, with 7 nucleotides matching TRBD1. Trimming took 6 bases from V and 0 from J; bases not matched to a gene: 5. CDR3 length equals 15 residues. Looked up from germline, CDR1 is MNHEY and CDR2 is SVGAGI.

The rearrangement joins TRBV30 to TRBJ2-3, with no clear D. Germline CDR1 reads GTSNPN; CDR2 reads SVGIG (reference sequence). This CDR3 is 15 amino acids long. The V end was cut by 1 base, the J end by 0 bases, with 11 bases between. CDR3 DNA sequence: TGTGCCTGGAGTGGGAGCCTTTCTAGCACAGATACGCAGTATTTT. Translating it yields CAWSGSLSSTDTQYF.

The rearrangement joins TRBV10-3 to TRBJ1-1, with unresolved D. Germline assignment: CDR1 ENHRY and CDR2 SYGVKD. The V end was cut by 6 bases, the J end by 4 bases, with 9 bases between. The CDR3 has 12 residues. CDR3 in DNA: TGTGCCATCAGCCCGAGGCCCACTGAAGCTTTCTTT. Its translation is CAISPRPTEAFF.

This clone was observed a few times. The rearrangement uses TRBV28 and TRBJ2-7; 8 nucleotides match TRBD2. Germline V CDR1 and CDR2: MDHEN, SYDVKM. The CDR3 runs 15 residues. Trimming cost V 5 bases and J 1 base; bases outside gene matches: 7. CDR3 loop: CASSRSGSASYEQYF. The CDR3 bases are TGTGCCAGCAGTCGCAGCGGGAGCGCTTCCTACGAGCAGTACTTC.

CDR3 coding DNA: TGTGCCAGCAGCCCTGGGAGGGGGTACGAGCAGTACTTC. It translates to CASSPGRGYEQYF. This chain links TRBV11-3 with TRBJ2-7; weak D call: TRBD2 (7 bases). Germline loops: CDR1 SGHNT, CDR2 YENEEA. This CDR3 has 13 amino acids. V lost 5 bases, J lost 4 bases, and 12 bases lay in between.

The rearrangement uses TRBV19 and TRBJ2-7; a possible D gene is TRBD2 (5 bases). V was trimmed by 3 bases and J by 2 bases, leaving 14 bases between them. From germline, CDR1 is LNHDA and CDR2 SQIVND (reference sequence). This CDR3 comprises 15 residues. CDR3 sequence: CASSIDRGTTYEQYF. CDR3 sequence (DNA): TGTGCCAGTAGTATCGACCGGGGTACGACCTACGAGCAGTACTTC.

The V and J genes are TRBV3-1 (or the pseudogene TRBV3-2) and TRBJ2-3; a possible D gene is TRBD2 (6 bases). The V and J ends lost 3 bases and 1 base respectively, with 8 bases between them. The CDR3 covers 14 residues. Germline V gene sequence: CDR1 LGHDT, CDR2 YNNKEL (reference sequence). The CDR3, as DNA: TGTGCCAGCAGCCATGGCGGGGGCACAGATACGCAGTATTTT. It specifies CASSHGGGTDTQYF.

DNA for the CDR3: TGCGCCAGCAGCTTGGTTGAGTCTGGGCTTCAAGAGACCCAGTACTTC. Its protein is CASSLVESGLQETQYF. The J gene is TRBJ2-5, the V gene TRBV5-1; D is uncertain. This CDR3 has 16 residues. Trimming removed 0 bases from V and 2 bases from J, with 14 bases in between. Germline CDR1 and CDR2: SGHRS and YFSETQ.

The chain uses TRBV7-8 and TRBJ1-2; TRBD1 is a possible D gene (5 bases). Germline assignment: CDR1 SGHVS and CDR2 FQNEAQ. The germline V and J ends were trimmed by 4 bases and 3 bases, with 9 bases remaining between them. The CDR3 has 13 residues. The CDR3 bases are TGTGCCAGCAGCTCAGGGTCCGACTATGGCTACACCTTC. Amino acids: CASSSGSDYGYTF.

Many counts were recorded for this clone. The V and J genes are TRBV6-1 and TRBJ2-3; D possibly corresponds to TRBD1 (5 bases). Germline V gives CDR1 MNHNS, CDR2 SASEGT. The CDR3 is made up of 14 amino acids. V gave up 0 bases and J gave up 4 bases, with 8 bases separating them. CDR3 protein: CASSEASGPDTQYF. The CDR3, as DNA: TGTGCCAGCAGTGAAGCCTCAGGGCCAGATACGCAGTATTTT.

This clone was observed a single time. The genes are TRBV6-5 and TRBJ1-5; 9 bases are shared with TRBD1. This CDR3 spans 15 amino acids. Germline V gene sequence: CDR1 MNHEY, CDR2 SVGAGI. Trimming took 5 bases from V and 1 from J; bases not matched to a gene: 3. The CDR3 reads CASSRQGVSNQPQHF. The CDR3 coding sequence is TGTGCCAGCAGTCGACAGGGGGTCAGCAATCAGCCCCAGCATTTT.

This chain connects TRBV30 to TRBJ1-2, with D possibly being TRBD1 (6 bases). Trimming shortened V by 3 bases and J by 7 bases, and 15 bases separated the two germline ends. The CDR3 loop spans 13 amino acids. In germline, CDR1 is GTSNPN, CDR2 SVGIG (reference sequence). For the CDR3, the DNA is TGTGCCTGGAGCGATACAGGGTTGAGTGGCTACACCTTC. Protein product: CAWSDTGLSGYTF.

The chain has TRBV5-8 and TRBJ2-3, with TRBD2 matching 10 bases. The CDR3 contains 15 residues. The trim removed 3 bases at V and 1 base at J, leaving 2 bases unmatched. Per the germline V gene, CDR1 is SGHTS and CDR2 is YDEGEE. The chain's CDR3 is CASSSGTSGTDTQYF. CDR3 DNA sequence: TGTGCCAGCAGCTCCGGGACTAGCGGCACAGATACGCAGTATTTT.

This clone was found a few times. The rearrangement joins TRBV5-1 to TRBJ2-1; 10 positions match TRBD1. This CDR3 is built from 19 residues. The junction had 12 bases not matched to a gene; V was cut back by 3 bases and J by 0 bases. CDR1 is SGHRS and CDR2 is YFSETQ in the germline V gene. Written as DNA, the CDR3 is TGCGCCAGCAGCTCGCCCCGGACAGGGGGGTCTAGCTCCTACAATGAGCAGTTCTTC. Its protein is CASSSPRTGGSSSYNEQFF.

The gene calls are TRBV7-8 and TRBJ1-2, with 7 bases matching TRBD1. The CDR3 loop spans 13 amino acids. From germline, CDR1 is SGHVS and CDR2 FQNEAQ. The V and J ends lost 5 bases and 3 bases, in that order; junction bases with no gene match: 3. The CDR3 region has the DNA TGTGCCAGCAGCCCCACAGGGGACTATGGCTACACCTTC. Its translation: CASSPTGDYGYTF.

V usage is TRBV6-5 and J usage is TRBJ1-4, with D possibly TRBD1 on 5 matching bases. This CDR3 has 14 residues. V gave up 6 bases and J gave up 4 bases, with 12 bases separating them. Germline V gene data show CDR1 as MNHEY and CDR2 as SVGAGI. CDR3 coding DNA: TGTGCCAGCAGCCCGGGACTCCGTAATGAAAAACTGTTTTTT. Translating gives CASSPGLRNEKLFF.

The chain recombines TRBV5-8 with TRBJ2-1, with 7 bases fitting TRBD1. Per the germline V gene, CDR1 is SGHTS and CDR2 is YDEGEE. The CDR3 sequence is 13 residues long. The ends lost 4 bases at V and 7 bases at J; junction bases unmatched: 5. CDR3 residues: CASSRETGNEQFF. CDR3 coding DNA: TGTGCCAGCAGCAGGGAGACAGGGAATGAGCAGTTCTTC.